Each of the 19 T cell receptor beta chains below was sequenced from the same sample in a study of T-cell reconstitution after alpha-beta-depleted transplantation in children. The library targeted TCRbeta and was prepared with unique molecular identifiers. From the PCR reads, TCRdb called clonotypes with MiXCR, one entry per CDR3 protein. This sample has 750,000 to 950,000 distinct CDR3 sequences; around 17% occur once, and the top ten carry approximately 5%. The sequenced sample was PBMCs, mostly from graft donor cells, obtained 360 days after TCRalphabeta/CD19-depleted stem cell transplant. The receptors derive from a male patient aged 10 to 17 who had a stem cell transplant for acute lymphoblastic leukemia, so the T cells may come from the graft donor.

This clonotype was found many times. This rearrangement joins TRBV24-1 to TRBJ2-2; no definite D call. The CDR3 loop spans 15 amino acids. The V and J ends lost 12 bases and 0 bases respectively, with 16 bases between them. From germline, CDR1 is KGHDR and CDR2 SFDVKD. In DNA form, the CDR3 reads TGTGCCGGCAGACGCCAGCGAACGAACACCGGGGAGCTGTTTTTT. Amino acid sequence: CAGRRQRTNTGELFF.

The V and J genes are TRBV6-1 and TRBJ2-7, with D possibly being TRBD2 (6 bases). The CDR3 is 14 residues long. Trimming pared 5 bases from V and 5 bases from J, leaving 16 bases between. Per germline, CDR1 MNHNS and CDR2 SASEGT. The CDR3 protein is CASSSRGEEDEQYF. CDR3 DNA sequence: TGTGCCAGCAGTAGTCGCGGGGAGGAGGACGAGCAGTACTTC.

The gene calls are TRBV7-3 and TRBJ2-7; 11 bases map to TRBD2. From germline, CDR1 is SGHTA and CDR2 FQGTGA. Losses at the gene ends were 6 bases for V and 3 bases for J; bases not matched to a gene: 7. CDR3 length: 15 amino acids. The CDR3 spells CASSSPTSGNYEQYF. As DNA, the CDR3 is TGTGCCAGCAGTTCGCCGACTAGCGGGAACTACGAGCAGTACTTC. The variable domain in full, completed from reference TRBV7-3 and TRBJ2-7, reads GAGVSQTPSNKVTEKGKYVELRCDPISGHTALYWYRQSLGQGPEFLIYFQGTGAADDSGLPNDRFFAVRPEGSVSTLKIQRTERGDSAVYLCASSSPTSGNYEQYFGPGTRLTVT.

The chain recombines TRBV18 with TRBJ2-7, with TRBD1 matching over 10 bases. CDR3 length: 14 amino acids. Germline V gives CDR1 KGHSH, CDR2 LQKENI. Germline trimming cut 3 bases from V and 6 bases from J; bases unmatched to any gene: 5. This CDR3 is CASSPRDRGFEQYF. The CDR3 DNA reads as TGTGCCAGCTCACCGAGGGACAGGGGATTCGAGCAGTACTTC.

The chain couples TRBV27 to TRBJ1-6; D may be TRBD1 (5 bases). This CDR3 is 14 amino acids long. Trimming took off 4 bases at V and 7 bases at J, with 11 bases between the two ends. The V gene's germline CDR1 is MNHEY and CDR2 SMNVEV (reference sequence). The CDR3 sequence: CASSSGYLNSPLHF. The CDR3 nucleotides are TGTGCCAGCAGTTCAGGGTATCTAAATTCACCCCTCCACTTT.

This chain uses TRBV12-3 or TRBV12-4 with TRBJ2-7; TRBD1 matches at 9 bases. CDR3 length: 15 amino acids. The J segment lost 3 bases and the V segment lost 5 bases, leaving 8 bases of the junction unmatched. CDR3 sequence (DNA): TGTGCCAGCAGTCCTCGACAGGGGGTCAACTACGAGCAGTACTTC. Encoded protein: CASSPRQGVNYEQYF.

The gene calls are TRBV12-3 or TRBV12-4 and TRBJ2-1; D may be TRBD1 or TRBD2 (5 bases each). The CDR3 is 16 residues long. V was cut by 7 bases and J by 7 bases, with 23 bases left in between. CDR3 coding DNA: TGTGCCAGCATCTCTAGGGGACGGGGAATTTTTAATGAGCAGTTCTTC. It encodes CASISRGRGIFNEQFF.

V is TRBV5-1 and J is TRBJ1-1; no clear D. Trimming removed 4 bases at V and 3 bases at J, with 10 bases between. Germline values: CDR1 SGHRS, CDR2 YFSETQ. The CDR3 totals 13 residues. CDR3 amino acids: CASSALWDTEAFF. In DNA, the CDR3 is TGCGCCAGCAGCGCTCTATGGGACACTGAAGCTTTCTTT.

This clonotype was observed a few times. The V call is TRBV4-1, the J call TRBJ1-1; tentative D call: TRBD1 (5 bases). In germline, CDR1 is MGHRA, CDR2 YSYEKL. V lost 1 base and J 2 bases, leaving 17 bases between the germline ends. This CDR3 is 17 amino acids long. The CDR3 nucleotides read TGCGCCAGCAGCCAAGTGTGGGGCGGGGGGGGTAACACTGAAGCTTTCTTT. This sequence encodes CASSQVWGGGGNTEAFF.

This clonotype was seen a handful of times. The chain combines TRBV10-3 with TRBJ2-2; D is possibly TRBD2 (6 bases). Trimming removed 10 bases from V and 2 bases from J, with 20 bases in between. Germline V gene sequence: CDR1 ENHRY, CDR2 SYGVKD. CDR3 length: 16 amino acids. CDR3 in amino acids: CATRGMGSLNTGELFF. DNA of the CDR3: TGTGCCACGCGGGGAATGGGTAGTCTAAACACCGGGGAGCTGTTTTTT.

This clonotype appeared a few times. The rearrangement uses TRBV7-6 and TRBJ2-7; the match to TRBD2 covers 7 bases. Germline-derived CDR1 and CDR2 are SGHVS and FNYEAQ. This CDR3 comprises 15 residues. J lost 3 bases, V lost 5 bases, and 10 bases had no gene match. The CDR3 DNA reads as TGTGCCAGCAGCCGTCGGCTAGCGGAGGTCTACGAGCAGTACTTC. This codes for CASSRRLAEVYEQYF.

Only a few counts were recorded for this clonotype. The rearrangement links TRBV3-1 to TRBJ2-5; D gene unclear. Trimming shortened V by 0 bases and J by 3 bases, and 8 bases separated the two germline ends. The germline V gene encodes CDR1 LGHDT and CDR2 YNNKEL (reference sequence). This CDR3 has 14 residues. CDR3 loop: CASSQDPRKETQYF. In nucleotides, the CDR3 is TGTGCCAGCAGCCAAGACCCGCGGAAAGAGACCCAGTACTTC.

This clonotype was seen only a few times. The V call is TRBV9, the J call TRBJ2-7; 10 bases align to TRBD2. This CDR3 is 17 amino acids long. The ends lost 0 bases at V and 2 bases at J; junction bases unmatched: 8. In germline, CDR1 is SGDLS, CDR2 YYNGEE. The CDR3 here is CASSVAGLAGAPYEQYF. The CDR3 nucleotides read TGTGCCAGCAGCGTAGCCGGGCTAGCGGGAGCCCCCTACGAGCAGTACTTC.

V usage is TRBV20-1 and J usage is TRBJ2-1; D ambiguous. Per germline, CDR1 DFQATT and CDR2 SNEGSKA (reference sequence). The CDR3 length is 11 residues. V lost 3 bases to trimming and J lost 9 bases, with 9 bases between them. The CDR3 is CSASIVREQFF. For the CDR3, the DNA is TGCAGTGCTAGTATAGTGCGTGAGCAGTTCTTC.

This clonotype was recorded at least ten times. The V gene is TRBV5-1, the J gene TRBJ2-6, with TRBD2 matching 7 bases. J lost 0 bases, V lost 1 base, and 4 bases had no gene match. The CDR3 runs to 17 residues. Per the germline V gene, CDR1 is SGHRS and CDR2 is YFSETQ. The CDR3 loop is CASSLLGDYSGANVLTF. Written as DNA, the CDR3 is TGCGCCAGCAGCTTGTTGGGGGACTACTCTGGGGCCAACGTCCTGACTTTC. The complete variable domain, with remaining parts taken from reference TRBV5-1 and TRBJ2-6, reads KAGVTQTPRYLIKTRGQQVTLSCSPISGHRSVSWYQQTPGQGLQFLFEYFSETQRNKGNFPGRFSGRQFSNSRSEMNVSTLELGDSALYLCASSLLGDYSGANVLTFGAGSRLTVL.

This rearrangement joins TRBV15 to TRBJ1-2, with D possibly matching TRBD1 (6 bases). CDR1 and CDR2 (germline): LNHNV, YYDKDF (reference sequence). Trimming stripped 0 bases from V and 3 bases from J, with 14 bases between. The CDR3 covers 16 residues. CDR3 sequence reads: CATSRDPTGSDYGYTF. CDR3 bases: TGTGCCACCAGCAGAGACCCCACAGGGTCGGACTATGGCTACACCTTC.

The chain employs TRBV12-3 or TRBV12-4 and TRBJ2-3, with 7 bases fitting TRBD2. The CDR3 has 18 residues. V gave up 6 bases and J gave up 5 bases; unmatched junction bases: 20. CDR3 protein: CASRPSSGPWGEIDTQYF. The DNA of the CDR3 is TGTGCCAGCAGACCCTCTAGCGGTCCCTGGGGGGAGATAGATACGCAGTATTTT.

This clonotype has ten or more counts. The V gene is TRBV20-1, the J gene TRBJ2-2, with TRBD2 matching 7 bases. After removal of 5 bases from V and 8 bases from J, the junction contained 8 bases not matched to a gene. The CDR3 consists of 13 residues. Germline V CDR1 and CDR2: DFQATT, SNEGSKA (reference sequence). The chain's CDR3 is CSAGGRAVGELFF. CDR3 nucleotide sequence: TGCAGTGCTGGGGGGAGGGCCGTAGGGGAGCTGTTTTTT.

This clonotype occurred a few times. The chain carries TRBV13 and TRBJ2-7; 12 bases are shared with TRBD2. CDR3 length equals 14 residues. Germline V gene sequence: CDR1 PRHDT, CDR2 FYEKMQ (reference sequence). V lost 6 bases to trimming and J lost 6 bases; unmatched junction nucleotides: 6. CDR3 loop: CASRPSGRAREQYF. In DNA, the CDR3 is TGTGCCAGCAGACCTAGCGGGAGGGCCCGCGAGCAGTACTTC.